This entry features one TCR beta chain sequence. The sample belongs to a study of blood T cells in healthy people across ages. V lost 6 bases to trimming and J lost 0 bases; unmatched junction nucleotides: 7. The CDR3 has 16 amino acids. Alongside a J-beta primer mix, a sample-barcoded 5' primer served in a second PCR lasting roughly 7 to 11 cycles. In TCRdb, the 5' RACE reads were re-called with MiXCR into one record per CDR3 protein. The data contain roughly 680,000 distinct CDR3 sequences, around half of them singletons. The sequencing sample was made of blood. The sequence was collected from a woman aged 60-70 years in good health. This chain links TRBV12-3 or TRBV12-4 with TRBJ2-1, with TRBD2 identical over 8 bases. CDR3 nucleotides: TGTGCCAGCAGGAAAAGCGGGAGAAGCTCCTACAATGAGCAGTTCTTC. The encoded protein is CASRKSGRSSYNEQFF.